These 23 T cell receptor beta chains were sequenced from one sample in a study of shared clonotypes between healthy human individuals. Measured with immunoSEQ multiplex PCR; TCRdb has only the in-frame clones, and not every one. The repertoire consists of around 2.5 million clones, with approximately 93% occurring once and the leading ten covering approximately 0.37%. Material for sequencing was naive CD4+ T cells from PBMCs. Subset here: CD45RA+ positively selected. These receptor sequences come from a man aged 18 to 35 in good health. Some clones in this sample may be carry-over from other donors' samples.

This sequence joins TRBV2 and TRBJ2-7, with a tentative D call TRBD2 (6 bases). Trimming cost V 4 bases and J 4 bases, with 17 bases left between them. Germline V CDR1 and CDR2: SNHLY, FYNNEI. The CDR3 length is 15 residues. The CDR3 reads CASSAFSGPGYEQYF. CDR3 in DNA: TGTGCCAGCAGTGCGTTTAGCGGACCCGGTTACGAGCAGTACTTC. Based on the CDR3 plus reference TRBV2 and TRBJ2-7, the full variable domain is EPEVTQTPSHQVTQMGQEVILRCVPISNHLYFYWYRQILGQKVEFLVSFYNNEISEKSEIFDDQFSVERPDGSNFTLKIRSTKLEDSAMYFCASSAFSGPGYEQYFGPGTRLTVT.

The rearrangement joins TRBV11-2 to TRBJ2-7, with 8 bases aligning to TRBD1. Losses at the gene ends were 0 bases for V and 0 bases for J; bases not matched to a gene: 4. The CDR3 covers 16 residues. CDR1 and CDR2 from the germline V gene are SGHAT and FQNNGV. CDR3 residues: CASSLDTGGSSYEQYF. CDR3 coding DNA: TGTGCCAGCAGCTTAGATACAGGGGGGAGCTCCTACGAGCAGTACTTC.

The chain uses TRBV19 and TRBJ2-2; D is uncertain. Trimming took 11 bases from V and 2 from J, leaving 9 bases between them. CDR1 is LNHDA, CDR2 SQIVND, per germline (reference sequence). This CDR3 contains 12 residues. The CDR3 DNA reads TGTGCCTCTAGGGTAAACACCGGGGAGCTGTTTTTT. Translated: CASRVNTGELFF.

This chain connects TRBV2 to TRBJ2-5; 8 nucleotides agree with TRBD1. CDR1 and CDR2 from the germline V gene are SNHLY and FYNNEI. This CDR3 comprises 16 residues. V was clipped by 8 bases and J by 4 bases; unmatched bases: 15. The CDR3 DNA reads TGTGCCAGCGTAGGACAGGGAAGCGGTCGGGGAGAGACCCAGTACTTC. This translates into CASVGQGSGRGETQYF.

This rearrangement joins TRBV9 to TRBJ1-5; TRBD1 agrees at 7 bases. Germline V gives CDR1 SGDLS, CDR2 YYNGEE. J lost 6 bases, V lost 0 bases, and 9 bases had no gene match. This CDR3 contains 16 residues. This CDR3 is CASSVETGRGGQPQHF. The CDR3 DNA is TGTGCCAGCAGCGTAGAGACAGGGAGAGGAGGTCAGCCCCAGCATTTT.

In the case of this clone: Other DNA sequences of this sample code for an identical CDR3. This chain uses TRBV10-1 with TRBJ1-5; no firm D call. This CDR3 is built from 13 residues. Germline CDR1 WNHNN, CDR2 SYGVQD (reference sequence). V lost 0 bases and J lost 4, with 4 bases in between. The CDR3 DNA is TGCGCCAGCAGTGAGTCCGGGAATCAGCCCCAGCATTTT. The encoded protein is CASSESGNQPQHF.

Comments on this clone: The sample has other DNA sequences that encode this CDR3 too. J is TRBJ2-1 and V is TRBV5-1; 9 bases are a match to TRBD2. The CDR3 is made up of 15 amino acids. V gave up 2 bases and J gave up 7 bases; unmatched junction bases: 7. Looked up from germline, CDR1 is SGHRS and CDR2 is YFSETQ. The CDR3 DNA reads TGCGCCAGCAGCTTCATAGCGGGAGTGAGGAATGAGCAGTTCTTC. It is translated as CASSFIAGVRNEQFF.

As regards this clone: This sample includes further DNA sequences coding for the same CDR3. CDR3 nucleotides: TGTGCCAGTAGGCGCGACTATGGCTACACCTTC. Translation: CASRRDYGYTF. This chain uses TRBV19 with TRBJ1-2; D gene ambiguous. Germline V gene data show CDR1 as LNHDA and CDR2 as SQIVND (reference sequence). The CDR3 extends over 11 amino acids. Trimming cost V 6 bases and J 3 bases, with 5 bases left between them.

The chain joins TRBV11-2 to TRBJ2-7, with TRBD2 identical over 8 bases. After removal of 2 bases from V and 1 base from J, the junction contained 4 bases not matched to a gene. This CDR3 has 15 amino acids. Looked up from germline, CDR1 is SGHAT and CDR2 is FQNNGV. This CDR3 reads CASSLNRGGSYEQYF. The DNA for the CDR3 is TGTGCCAGCAGCTTAAACCGGGGGGGTTCCTACGAGCAGTACTTC.

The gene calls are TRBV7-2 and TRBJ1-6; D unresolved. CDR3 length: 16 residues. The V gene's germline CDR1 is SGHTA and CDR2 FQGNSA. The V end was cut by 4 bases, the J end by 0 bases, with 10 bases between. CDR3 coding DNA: TGTGCCAGCAGCTCATATAGGAGCTCCTATAATTCACCCCTCCACTTT. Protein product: CASSSYRSSYNSPLHF.

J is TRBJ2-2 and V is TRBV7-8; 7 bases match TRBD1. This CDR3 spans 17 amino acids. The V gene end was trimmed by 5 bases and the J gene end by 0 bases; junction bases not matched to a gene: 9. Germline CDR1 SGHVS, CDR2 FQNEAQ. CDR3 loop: CASSTTGLGANTGELFF. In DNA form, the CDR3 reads TGTGCCAGCAGCACGACAGGGTTGGGTGCGAACACCGGGGAGCTGTTTTTT.

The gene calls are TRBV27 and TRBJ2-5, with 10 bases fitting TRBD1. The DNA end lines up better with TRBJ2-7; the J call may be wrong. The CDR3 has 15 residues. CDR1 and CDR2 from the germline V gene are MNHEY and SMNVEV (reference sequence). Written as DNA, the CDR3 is TGTGCCAGCAGCACTAAAGACAGGGGGCGGCACGAGCAGTACTTC. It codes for CASSTKDRGRHEQYF.

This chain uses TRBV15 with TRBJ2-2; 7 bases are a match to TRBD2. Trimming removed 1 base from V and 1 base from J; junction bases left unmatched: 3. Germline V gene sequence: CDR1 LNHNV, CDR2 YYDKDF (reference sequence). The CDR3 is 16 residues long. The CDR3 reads CATSRGDYQNTGELFF. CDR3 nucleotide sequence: TGTGCCACCAGCAGAGGGGACTACCAGAACACCGGGGAGCTGTTTTTT.

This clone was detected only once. CDR3 bases: TGTGCCAGCAGCGTACAGGACAGGACCTACAATGAGCAGTTCTTC. This translates into CASSVQDRTYNEQFF. This chain connects TRBV9 to TRBJ2-1, with TRBD1 matching 7 bases. Germline values: CDR1 SGDLS, CDR2 YYNGEE. This CDR3 comprises 15 residues. V was pared by 1 base and J by 2 bases, with 3 bases of the junction left unmatched.

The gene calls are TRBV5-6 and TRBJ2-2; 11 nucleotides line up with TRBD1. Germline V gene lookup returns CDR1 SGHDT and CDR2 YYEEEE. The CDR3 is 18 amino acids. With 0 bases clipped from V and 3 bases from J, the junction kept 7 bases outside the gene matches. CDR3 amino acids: CASSLARTGGRDTGELFF. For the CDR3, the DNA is TGTGCCAGCAGCTTGGCAAGGACAGGGGGCCGGGACACCGGGGAGCTGTTTTTT.

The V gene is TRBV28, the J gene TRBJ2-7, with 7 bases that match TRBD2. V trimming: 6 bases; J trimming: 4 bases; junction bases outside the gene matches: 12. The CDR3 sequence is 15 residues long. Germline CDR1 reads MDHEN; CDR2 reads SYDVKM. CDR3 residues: CASRQHQRERYEQYF. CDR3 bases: TGTGCCAGCAGACAACACCAGCGGGAAAGATACGAGCAGTACTTC.

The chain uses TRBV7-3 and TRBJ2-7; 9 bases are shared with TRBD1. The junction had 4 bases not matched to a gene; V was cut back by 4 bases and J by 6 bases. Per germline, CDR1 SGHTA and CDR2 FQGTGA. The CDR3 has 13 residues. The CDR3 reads CASSSGQGREQYF. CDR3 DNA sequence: TGTGCCAGCAGCTCCGGACAGGGGCGCGAGCAGTACTTC.

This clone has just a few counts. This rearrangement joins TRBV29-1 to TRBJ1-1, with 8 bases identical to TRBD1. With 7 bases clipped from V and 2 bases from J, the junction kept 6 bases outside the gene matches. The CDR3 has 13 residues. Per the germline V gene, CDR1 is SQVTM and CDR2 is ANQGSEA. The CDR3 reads CSGTGSRNTEAFF. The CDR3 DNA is TGCAGCGGGACAGGGAGTAGAAACACTGAAGCTTTCTTT.

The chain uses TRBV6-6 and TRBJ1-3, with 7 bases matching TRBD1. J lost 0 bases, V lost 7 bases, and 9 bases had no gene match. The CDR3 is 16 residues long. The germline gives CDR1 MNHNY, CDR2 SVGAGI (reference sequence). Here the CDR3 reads CASITGRGTSGNTIYF. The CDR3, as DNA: TGTGCCAGCATAACGGGCAGGGGGACCTCTGGAAACACCATATATTTT.

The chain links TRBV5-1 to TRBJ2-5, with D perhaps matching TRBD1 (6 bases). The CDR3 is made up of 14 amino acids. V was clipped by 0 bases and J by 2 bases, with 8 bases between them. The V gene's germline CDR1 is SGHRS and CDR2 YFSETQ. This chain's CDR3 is CASSLEGTQETQYF. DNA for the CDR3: TGCGCCAGCAGCTTGGAAGGGACACAAGAGACCCAGTACTTC. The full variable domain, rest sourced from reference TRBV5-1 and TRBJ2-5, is KAGVTQTPRYLIKTRGQQVTLSCSPISGHRSVSWYQQTPGQGLQFLFEYFSETQRNKGNFPGRFSGRQFSNSRSEMNVSTLELGDSALYLCASSLEGTQETQYFGPGTRLLVL.

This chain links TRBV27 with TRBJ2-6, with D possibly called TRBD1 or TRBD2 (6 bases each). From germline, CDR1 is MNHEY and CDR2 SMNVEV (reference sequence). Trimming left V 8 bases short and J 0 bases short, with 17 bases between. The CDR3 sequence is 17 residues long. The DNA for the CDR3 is TGTGCCAGCCGATTCAGGGGAGGTAGCTCTGGGGCCAACGTCCTGACTTTC. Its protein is CASRFRGGSSGANVLTF.

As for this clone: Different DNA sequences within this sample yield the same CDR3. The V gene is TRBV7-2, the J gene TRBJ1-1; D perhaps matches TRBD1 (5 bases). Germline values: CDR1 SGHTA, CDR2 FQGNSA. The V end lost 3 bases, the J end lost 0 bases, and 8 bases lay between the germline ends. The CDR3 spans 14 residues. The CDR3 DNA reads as TGTGCCAGCAGCTTTTCGGGGGTGAACACTGAAGCTTTCTTT. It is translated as CASSFSGVNTEAFF.

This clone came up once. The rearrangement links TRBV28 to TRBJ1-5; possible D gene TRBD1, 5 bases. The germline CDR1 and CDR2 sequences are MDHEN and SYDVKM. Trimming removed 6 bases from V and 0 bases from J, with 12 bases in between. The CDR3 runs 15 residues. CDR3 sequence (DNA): TGTGCCAGCAGACAAAGGGGATATAGCAATCAGCCCCAGCATTTT. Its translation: CASRQRGYSNQPQHF. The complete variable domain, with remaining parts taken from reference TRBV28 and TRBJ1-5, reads DVKVTQSSRYLVKRTGEKVFLECVQDMDHENMFWYRQDPGLGLRLIYFSYDVKMKEKGDIPEGYSVSREKKERFSLILESASTNQTSMYLCASRQRGYSNQPQHFGDGTRLSIL.